The entry that follows covers one T cell receptor beta chain sequence. This sample is part of a study of blood T cell repertoires in COVID-19. Overall study: PBMCs, B-cell-depleted T cells, or T cells were the source of the cDNA or gDNA that made up the material.

During active infection, Seattle patients enrolled and were then monitored through disease. CDR1 is KGHDR, CDR2 SFDVKD, per germline. V dropped 4 bases and J dropped 5; count of bases not matched to a gene: 6. The CDR3 runs to 14 residues. In the original analysis: By means of reference gene primer amplification, nucleated cell counts were estimated. This table comes from immunoSEQ multiplex PCR, and its TCRdb copy is limited to in-frame clones, with some not included. V and J calls and clone size follow that table, whereas D and trimming were derived from the DNA. Of roughly 120,000 clones listed, approximately 89% are singletons.

The clonotype was recovered from a woman aged 55-70 years with COVID-19, enrolled during active disease. The V call is TRBV24-1, the J call TRBJ1-2, with 7 bases fitting TRBD1. Sequenced input: peripheral blood. CDR3 loop: CATSDLDRAYGYTF. Here the CDR3 DNA reads TGTGCCACCAGTGACCTCGACAGGGCATATGGCTACACCTTC.